The 4 T cell receptor beta chains below all came from one sample that was sequenced in a study of tumor-infiltrating lymphocytes in primary liver carcinoma. A constant-region primer served to make TCR beta cDNA from approximately 490 ng total RNA. Researchers made the TCR beta libraries by running three nested multiplex PCR rounds with slightly modified ARM-PCR. Use of TRBV1-TRBV30 forward primers with a C-beta reverse primer characterized the first two PCR rounds, which lasted about 10 cycles each. TCRdb recomputed calls from the multiplex PCR reads with MiXCR, one row per CDR3 protein. The sample shows fewer than 110,000 distinct CDR3 sequences, approximately 70% of them seen only once. Total RNA and DNA came together from approximately 20-30 mg of bulk tissue without cell sorting. Sequencing was done on a sample of liver tumor tissue from sampling region 2. Indicated subset: tumor region T2, inferior pole. The source of these receptors is a woman aged 55-69 years with primary liver carcinoma and hepatitis B virus infection.

The V and J genes are TRBV12-3 or TRBV12-4 and TRBJ1-5; 8 bases align to TRBD1. The CDR3 loop spans 14 amino acids. V gave up 6 bases and J gave up 11 bases; unmatched junction bases: 12. The DNA of the CDR3 is TGTGCCAGCAGACTCTCAGGGGGCATCCAGTCCCAGCATTTT. Amino acids: CASRLSGGIQSQHF.

As concerns this clonotype: An end of the junction does not agree with germline; a read error may underlie this. This chain links TRBV10-3 with TRBJ2-3; D uncertain. CDR3 length: 17 amino acids. Germline-derived CDR1 and CDR2 are ENHRY and SYGVKD. CDR3 residues: CAIRESRLQAERDTQYF. CDR3 DNA sequence: TGTGCCATCAGAGAGTCCCGCTTGCAAGCAGAACGAGATACGCAGTATTTT.

With respect to this clonotype: At one end, the junction sequence differs from germline, possibly due to a read error. This chain uses TRBV29-1 with TRBJ1-2; D is possibly TRBD1 (6 bases). Germline V gene sequence: CDR1 SQVTM, CDR2 ANQGSEA. The CDR3 has 12 amino acids. CDR3 nucleotide sequence: TGCAGCGCTGAGGGCAGGGGCTATGGGTACACCTTC. It codes for CSAEGRGYGYTF.

The table lists this clonotype with many counts. The chain uses TRBV10-2 and TRBJ2-1; D gene unclear. The CDR3 is 15 amino acids. Germline CDR1 and CDR2: WSHSY and SAAADI. V was trimmed by 4 bases and J by 9 bases, leaving 19 bases between them. The CDR3 nucleotides are TGCGCCAGCAGTGCGATAGCAGCTGCCTATGGTGAGCAGTTCTTC. Residues: CASSAIAAAYGEQFF.